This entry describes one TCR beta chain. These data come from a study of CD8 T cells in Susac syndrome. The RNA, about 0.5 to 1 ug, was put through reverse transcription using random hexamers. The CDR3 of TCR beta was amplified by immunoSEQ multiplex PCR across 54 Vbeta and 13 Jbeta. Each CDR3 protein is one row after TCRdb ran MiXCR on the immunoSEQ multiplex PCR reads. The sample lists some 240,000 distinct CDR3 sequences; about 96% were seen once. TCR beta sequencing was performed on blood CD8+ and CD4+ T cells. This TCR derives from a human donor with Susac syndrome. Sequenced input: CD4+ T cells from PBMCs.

CDR3 sequence reads: CASSFDGYNQPQHF. CDR3 nucleotide sequence: TGTGCCAGCAGTTTTGATGGATACAATCAGCCCCAGCATTTT. V usage is TRBV27 and J usage is TRBJ1-5; D unclear. Germline V gene sequence: CDR1 MNHEY, CDR2 SMNVEV (reference sequence). The CDR3 is made up of 14 amino acids. Trimming took 3 bases from V and 3 from J, leaving 9 bases between them.